This T cell receptor beta chain was profiled in a study of blood T cell repertoires in COVID-19. At the level of the study: Whether acute or convalescent, the COVID-19 samples came from the United States, Italy and Spain.

In the authors' workflow: Cell counts per sample came from amplifying reference gene primers. TCRdb keeps only in-frame clones here, not all; method: immunoSEQ multiplex PCR. V and J calls and clone size are copied from that table; D and trimming were computed from the DNA. The sample yields a few hundred thousand clones, approximately 85% seen once. With 0 bases clipped from V and 3 bases from J, the junction kept 3 bases outside the gene matches. The CDR3 covers 15 residues. From germline, CDR1 is SGHRS and CDR2 YFSETQ. The source is a human donor in a cohort sampled during active COVID-19. The V gene is TRBV5-1, the J gene TRBJ1-3; 7 bases are shared with TRBD1. The sample was peripheral blood. CDR3 in DNA: TGCGCCAGCAGCTTGGGGACAGGTGATGGAAACACCATATATTTT. It yields the protein CASSLGTGDGNTIYF.